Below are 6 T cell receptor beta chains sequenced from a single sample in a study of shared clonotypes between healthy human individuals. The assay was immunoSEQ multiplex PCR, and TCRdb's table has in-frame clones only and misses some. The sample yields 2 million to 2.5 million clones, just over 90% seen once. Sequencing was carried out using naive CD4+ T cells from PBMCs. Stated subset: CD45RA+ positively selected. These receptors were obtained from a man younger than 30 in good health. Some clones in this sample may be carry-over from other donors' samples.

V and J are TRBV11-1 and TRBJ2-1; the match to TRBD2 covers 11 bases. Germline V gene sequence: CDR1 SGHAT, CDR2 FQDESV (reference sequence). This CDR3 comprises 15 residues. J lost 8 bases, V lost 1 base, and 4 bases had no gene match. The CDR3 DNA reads TGTGCCAGCAGCTTAGGTATTAGCGGGGGGGATGAGCAGTTCTTC. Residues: CASSLGISGGDEQFF. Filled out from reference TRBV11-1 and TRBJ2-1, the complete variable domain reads EAEVAQSPRYKITEKSQAVAFWCDPISGHATLYWYRQILGQGPELLVQFQDESVVDDSQLPKDRFSAERLKGVDSTLKIQPAELGDSAMYLCASSLGISGGDEQFFGPGTRLTVL.

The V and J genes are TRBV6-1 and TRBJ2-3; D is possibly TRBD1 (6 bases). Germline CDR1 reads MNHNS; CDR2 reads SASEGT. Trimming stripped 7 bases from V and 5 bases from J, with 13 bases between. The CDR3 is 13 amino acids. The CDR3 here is CASIGQGRDTQYF. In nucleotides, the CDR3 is TGTGCCAGCATAGGCCAGGGGAGAGATACGCAGTATTTT.

The CDR3 region is CSVEPARETQYF. DNA for the CDR3: TGCAGCGTTGAGCCAGCGCGGGAGACCCAGTACTTC. This sequence joins TRBV29-1 and TRBJ2-5; no clear D gene. The CDR3 extends over 12 amino acids. Trimming removed 3 bases from V and 5 bases from J, with 10 bases in between. Per germline, CDR1 SQVTM and CDR2 ANQGSEA.

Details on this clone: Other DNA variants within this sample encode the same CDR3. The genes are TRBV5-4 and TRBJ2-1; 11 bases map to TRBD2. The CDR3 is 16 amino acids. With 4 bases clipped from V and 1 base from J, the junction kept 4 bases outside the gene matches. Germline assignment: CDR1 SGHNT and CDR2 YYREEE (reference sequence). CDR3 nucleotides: TGTGCCAGCAGCCCCAGGACTAGCGGGTCCTACAATGAGCAGTTCTTC. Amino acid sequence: CASSPRTSGSYNEQFF.

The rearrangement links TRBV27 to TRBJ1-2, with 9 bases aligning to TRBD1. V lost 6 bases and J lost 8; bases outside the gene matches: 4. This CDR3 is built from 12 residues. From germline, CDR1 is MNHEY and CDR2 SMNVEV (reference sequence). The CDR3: CASRGTGGGYTF. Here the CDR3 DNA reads TGTGCCAGCAGGGGTACAGGGGGCGGCTACACCTTC.

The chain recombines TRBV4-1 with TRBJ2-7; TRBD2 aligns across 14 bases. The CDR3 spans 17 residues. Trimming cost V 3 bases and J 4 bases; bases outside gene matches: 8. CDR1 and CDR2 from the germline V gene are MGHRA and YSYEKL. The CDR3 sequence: CASSQGLAGERRYEQYF. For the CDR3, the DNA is TGCGCCAGCAGCCAGGGACTAGCGGGAGAACGGCGATACGAGCAGTACTTC.